One T cell receptor (beta chain) is described in this entry. What it binds is not known. This specimen belongs to a study of CD8 T cells in Susac syndrome. The authors reverse transcribed roughly 0.5 to 1 ug RNA with random hexamers. TCRdb re-analysed the immunoSEQ multiplex PCR reads in MiXCR, keeping a single row per CDR3 protein. The repertoire has approximately 74,000 distinct CDR3 sequences, nearly 95% of them found once; the top ten carry roughly 0.97%. V was clipped by 3 bases and J by 1 base; unmatched bases: 4. Germline values: CDR1 SGHVS, CDR2 FQNEAQ. The CDR3 has 15 residues. Findings of the study overall: Maximal CD8+ clonal expansion in Susac was observed within TEMRA cells and among active patients.

Sequenced: CD8+ T cells from PBMCs. This chain uses TRBV7-8 with TRBJ2-3; 7 bases map to TRBD1. This TCR derives from a human donor with Susac syndrome. The CDR3 protein is CASSFLTGGTDTQYF. In DNA, the CDR3 is TGTGCCAGCAGCTTTTTAACAGGGGGCACAGATACGCAGTATTTT.